A selection of T cell receptor beta chains follows, all from one sample in a study of blood T cells in healthy people across ages. MiXCR, run by TCRdb on the 5' RACE reads, gives a single entry per CDR3 protein. The profile shows over 1.5 million distinct CDR3 sequences, about 50% of them singletons. Sequencing input: blood. These receptors came from a woman aged 40 to 50 in good health. The CDR3 runs from the conserved cysteine through the conserved F or W. The D gene is left open where the match is weak. Rows may omit the clone size; those that give it use once, few, many or a size class.

j_call clone_size v_call d_call cdr3_aa cdr3_nt
TRBJ1-2 - TRBV15 - CATSQERGGYTF TGTGCCACCAGTCAGGAGCGCGGTGGCTACACCTTC
TRBJ2-5 - TRBV2 - CASSDREWGETQYF TGTGCCAGCAGTGACAGGGAATGGGGAGAGACCCAGTACTTC
TRBJ2-3 - TRBV2 - CASSDRLTAADTQYF TGTGCCAGCAGTGATAGGCTGACGGCCGCAGATACGCAGTATTTT
TRBJ2-7 - TRBV5-1 TRBD1 CASSLSGGGTYEQYF TGCGCCAGCAGCTTGTCAGGGGGCGGTACCTACGAGCAGTACTTC
TRBJ1-2 - TRBV7-3 - CASSPGQVGPYGYTF TGTGCCAGCAGCCCAGGACAAGTAGGTCCCTATGGCTACACCTTC
TRBJ2-7 - TRBV13 TRBD1 CASSLGQGMGEQYF TGTGCCAGCAGCCTGGGACAGGGGATGGGTGAGCAGTACTTC
TRBJ2-1 - TRBV10-3 - CAISETGTSSYNEQFF TGTGCCATCAGTGAGACAGGGACGAGCTCCTACAATGAGCAGTTCTTC
TRBJ2-3 - TRBV2 - CASSETAEDTQYF TGTGCCAGCAGTGAAACGGCTGAAGATACGCAGTATTTT
TRBJ2-5 - TRBV28 - CASNLGVFQETQYF TGTGCCAGCAACCTAGGGGTTTTCCAAGAGACCCAGTACTTC
TRBJ2-7 - TRBV6-1 - CASIRHSSYEQYF TGTGCCAGCATACGCCATAGCTCCTACGAGCAGTACTTC
TRBJ2-3 few TRBV7-2 TRBD1 CASSFRGQGKDTQYF TGTGCCAGCAGCTTTAGGGGACAGGGTAAAGATACGCAGTATTTT
TRBJ2-5 - TRBV7-6 - CASSYNPRGLQETQYF TGTGCCAGCAGCTACAACCCTAGGGGGTTGCAAGAGACCCAGTACTTC
TRBJ2-1 - TRBV2 - CASSGRQRNSSYNEQFF TGTGCCAGCAGTGGTAGGCAGAGGAATAGCTCCTACAATGAGCAGTTCTTC
TRBJ2-7 - TRBV4-1 - CASSQVVGPNYEQYF TGCGCCAGCAGCCAAGTGGTGGGACCTAACTACGAGCAGTACTTC
TRBJ2-1 few TRBV11-2 - CASSLVPGDEQFF TGTGCCAGCAGCTTAGTTCCAGGGGATGAGCAGTTCTTC
TRBJ1-5 few TRBV27 TRBD1 CASSLSGGDSMIQPQHF TGTGCCAGCAGTTTATCGGGCGGGGACAGTATGATTCAGCCCCAGCATTTT
TRBJ1-6 many TRBV4-3 TRBD1 CASSQEYRGDSPLHF TGCGCCAGCAGCCAAGAATACAGGGGGGACTCACCCCTCCACTTT
TRBJ1-1 once TRBV15 TRBD1 CATSRAGQVNTEAFF TGTGCCACCAGCAGAGCGGGACAGGTGAACACTGAAGCTTTCTTT
TRBJ2-1 - TRBV7-3 TRBD1 CASGLGGQGGYNEQFF TGTGCCAGCGGCCTGGGGGGACAGGGGGGATACAATGAGCAGTTCTTC
TRBJ2-6 few TRBV28 - CASSPTRITGPGANVLTF TGTGCCAGCAGTCCAACCAGAATAACAGGCCCTGGGGCCAACGTCCTGACTTTC
TRBJ2-7 - TRBV3-1 - CATSGGTISWRQYF TGTGCCACCTCAGGGGGGACTATTTCGTGGAGGCAGTACTTC
TRBJ2-1 - TRBV6-2/TRBV6-3 - CASSRQENNEQFF TGTGCCAGCAGTAGACAGGAGAACAATGAGCAGTTCTTC
TRBJ2-3 - TRBV5-1 TRBD2 CASSRGLAENTVTQYF TGCGCCAGCAGCCGTGGACTAGCGGAGAACACAGTTACGCAGTATTTT
TRBJ2-4 - TRBV14 TRBD1 CASSPATFRDRGHGQYF TGTGCCAGCAGCCCCGCCACCTTCCGGGACAGGGGCCATGGGCAGTACTTC
TRBJ2-3 - TRBV13 - CASSSPGAIPGDTQYF TGTGCCAGCAGCTCCCCGGGGGCCATCCCCGGGGATACGCAGTATTTT
TRBJ2-7 - TRBV6-2/TRBV6-3 - CASSHAGLAPKRNEQYF TGTGCCAGCAGCCACGCAGGGCTAGCGCCTAAAAGGAACGAGCAGTACTTC
TRBJ1-1 - TRBV19 TRBD1 CASSGQAVNTEAFF TGTGCCAGTAGCGGACAGGCCGTGAACACTGAAGCTTTCTTT
TRBJ1-2 - TRBV7-9 - CASSLGGSGQGTGYTF TGTGCCAGCAGCTTAGGGGGTTCGGGTCAGGGGACTGGCTACACCTTC
TRBJ2-7 - TRBV20-1 - CSASSRIEIPYF TGCAGTGCTAGTTCTAGAATTGAGATCCCGTACTTC
TRBJ2-3 - TRBV15 - CATSRDWLSSTDTQYF TGTGCCACCAGCAGAGATTGGCTGTCCTCCACAGATACGCAGTATTTT
TRBJ2-7 - TRBV4-1 - CASSQGISLGTVSSYEQYF TGCGCCAGCAGCCAAGGTATTTCTTTAGGGACTGTGAGCTCCTACGAGCAGTACTTC
TRBJ2-3 - TRBV7-2 - CASSLAFPVSLGDTQYF TGTGCCAGCAGCTTAGCTTTCCCGGTGTCCCTAGGGGATACGCAGTATTTT
TRBJ2-5 - TRBV4-2 TRBD1 CASSQETGTGLPETQYF TGTGCCAGCAGCCAAGAAACCGGGACAGGCCTCCCCGAGACCCAGTACTTC
TRBJ2-1 - TRBV6-2/TRBV6-3 - CASSYSEGSSYNEQFF TGTGCCAGCAGTTACTCGGAGGGGAGCTCCTACAATGAGCAGTTCTTC
TRBJ1-2 - TRBV20-1 - CSGRGGTYGYTF TGCAGTGGCAGAGGGGGGACCTATGGCTACACCTTC
TRBJ1-2 - TRBV20-1 TRBD1 CSVTTGLNYGYTF TGCAGTGTTACGACAGGGTTGAACTATGGCTACACCTTC
TRBJ2-5 few TRBV2 - CASSEDRAEETQYF TGTGCCAGCAGTGAAGATAGAGCGGAAGAGACCCAGTACTTC
TRBJ2-5 few TRBV20-1 TRBD1 CSALGTVQETQYF TGCAGTGCCCTAGGGACAGTCCAAGAGACCCAGTACTTC
TRBJ1-2 - TRBV12-3/TRBV12-4 TRBD1 CASSPKRRQGLRPPATNYGYTF TGTGCCAGCAGCCCGAAAAGAAGACAGGGTTTAAGACCCCCGGCGACTAACTATGGCTACACCTTC
TRBJ1-2 - TRBV5-1 - CASSYGRTENYGYTF TGCGCCAGCAGCTACGGGAGGACGGAAAACTATGGCTACACCTTC
TRBJ2-5 many TRBV7-2 TRBD2 CASSVAGAQETQYF TGTGCCAGCAGCGTAGCGGGGGCCCAAGAGACCCAGTACTTC
TRBJ2-5 - TRBV21-1 - CAKDWGDARLAGGQMQYF TGTGCCAAGGATTGGGGAGATGCGAGGCTAGCGGGGGGCCAGATGCAGTACTTC
TRBJ2-3 - TRBV3-1 TRBD2 CASSQGKLAGGRTTDTQYF TGTGCCAGCAGCCAAGGTAAACTAGCGGGGGGTCGCACCACAGATACGCAGTATTTT
TRBJ2-5 - TRBV4-1 - CASSQEDFRETQYF TGCGCCAGCAGCCAAGAGGATTTTCGGGAGACCCAGTACTTC
TRBJ2-1 - TRBV5-1 TRBD2 CASSLLLAGATYTEQFF TGCGCCAGCAGCTTATTGCTAGCGGGGGCCACCTACACTGAGCAGTTCTTC
TRBJ1-6 - TRBV7-2 TRBD1 CASSPDRGSPLHF TGCGCCAGCAGCCCAGACAGGGGTTCACCCCTCCACTTT
TRBJ2-5 - TRBV4-1 - CASSQEGQTQYF TGCGCCAGCAGCCAAGAAGGGCAGACCCAGTACTTC
TRBJ2-1 - TRBV28 TRBD2 CASSFQQGGNNEQFF TGTGCCAGCAGTTTCCAGCAGGGAGGGAACAATGAGCAGTTCTTC
TRBJ1-2 few TRBV12-3/TRBV12-4 - CASSKTGGAGGYTF TGTGCCAGCAGCAAAACCGGGGGGGCGGGAGGCTACACCTTC
TRBJ1-2 - TRBV12-3/TRBV12-4 - CASSSSLRDYGYTF TGTGCCAGCAGTTCGTCGTTGAGGGACTATGGCTACACCTTC